The text below deals with one T cell receptor (beta chain). A much larger clone sits a single nucleotide away, making a read error possible. The CDR3 covers 14 residues. Trimming took off 3 bases at V and 0 bases at J, with 9 bases between the two ends. The germline V gene has CDR1 SGHRS and CDR2 YFSETQ. This specimen belongs to a study of tumor-infiltrating lymphocytes in localized non-small cell lung cancer. Study details: Several tumor histologies, both smoking statuses, and some post-neoadjuvant chemotherapy samples were included.

Assay used: immunoSEQ multiplex PCR; TCRdb lists only in-frame clones, some missing. The table includes 11,000 to 15,000 clones, roughly 75% detected once. The sequenced sample consisted of uninvolved lung tissue not adjacent to the tumor. The source is a human donor with non-small cell lung cancer. The chain uses TRBV5-1 and TRBJ1-1; D is unresolved. The CDR3 coding sequence is TGCGCCAGCAGCTCCTCCACAGTGAACACTGAAGCTTTCTTT. It codes for CASSSSTVNTEAFF.